What follows is one T cell receptor (beta chain) and its context. The data were obtained in a study of blood T cell repertoires in COVID-19. Assay: immunoSEQ multiplex PCR; the TCRdb copy retains only in-frame clones and omits some. The table lists about 280,000 clones, roughly 91% of them singletons. Germline-derived CDR1 and CDR2 are SGHAT and FQNNGV. V was pared by 3 bases and J by 6 bases, with 14 bases of the junction left unmatched. CDR3 length: 17 amino acids. The rearrangement links TRBV11-2 to TRBJ1-2; 9 nucleotides match TRBD1. This receptor was identified in a woman aged 60-75 years in a cohort exposed to, infected with or recovered from COVID-19 (not recorded which). The sequenced sample consisted of PBMCs or T cells enriched from blood (not recorded which). The CDR3 reads CASSFLGVQGQGNGYTF. CDR3 DNA sequence: TGTGCCAGCAGCTTCCTTGGGGTTCAGGGACAGGGAAATGGCTACACCTTC.